This T cell receptor (beta chain) comes out of a study of T cells after yellow fever vaccination. Across the whole study: Where fractions had low cell numbers, libraries were prepared from them with the SMART-Seq v4 Ultra Low Input RNA kit. Findings of the study overall: Clones from primary vaccination mostly reappeared after the booster (about 97% CD4, over 85% CD8). Abundant clonotypes (contaminants from the bulk population) could be present in FACS-sorted repertoires.

Researchers made TCR cDNA using 5'RACE template switching, and this step added a universal primer site and UMIs. One entry per CDR3 protein, called by TCRdb with MiXCR from the 5' RACE reads. Among a few hundred thousand distinct CDR3 sequences listed, 8% to 9.5% were seen once. Details on this clonotype: The antigen remains undetermined.

The CDR3 covers 13 residues. The germline CDR1 and CDR2 sequences are KGHDR and SFDVKD. The V and J ends lost 9 bases and 6 bases, in that order; junction bases with no gene match: 8. The sequences come from PBMCs, collected about 41 days after the first yellow fever vaccination. V usage is TRBV24-1 and J usage is TRBJ2-3; TRBD2 agrees at 7 bases. This clonotype was sampled from a young man who received the YFV17D yellow fever vaccine. CDR3 sequence: CATAGTTGDTQYF. The CDR3 DNA is TGTGCCACCGCCGGGACTACCGGGGATACGCAGTATTTT.